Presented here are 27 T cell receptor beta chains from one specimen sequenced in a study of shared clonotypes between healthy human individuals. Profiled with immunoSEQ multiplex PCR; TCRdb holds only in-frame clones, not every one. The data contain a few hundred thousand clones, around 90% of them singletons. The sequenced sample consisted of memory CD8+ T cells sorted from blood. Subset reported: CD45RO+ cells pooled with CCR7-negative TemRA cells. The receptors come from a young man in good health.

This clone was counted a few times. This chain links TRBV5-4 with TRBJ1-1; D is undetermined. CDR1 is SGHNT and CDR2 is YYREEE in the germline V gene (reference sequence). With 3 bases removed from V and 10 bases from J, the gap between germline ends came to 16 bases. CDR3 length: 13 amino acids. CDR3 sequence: CASSSRGDIRAFF. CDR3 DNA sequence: TGTGCCAGCAGCTCACGTGGGGATATAAGAGCTTTCTTT.

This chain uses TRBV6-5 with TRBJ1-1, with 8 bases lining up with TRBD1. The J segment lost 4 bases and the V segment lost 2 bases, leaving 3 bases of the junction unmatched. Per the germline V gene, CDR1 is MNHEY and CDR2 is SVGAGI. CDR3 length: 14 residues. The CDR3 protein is CASSYAGGRTEAFF. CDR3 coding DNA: TGTGCCAGCAGTTACGCAGGGGGCCGCACTGAAGCTTTCTTT.

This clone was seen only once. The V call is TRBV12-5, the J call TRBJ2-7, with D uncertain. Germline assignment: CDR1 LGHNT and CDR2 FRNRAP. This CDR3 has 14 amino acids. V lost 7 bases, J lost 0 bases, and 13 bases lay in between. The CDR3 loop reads CASAPGASSYEQYF. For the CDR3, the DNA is TGTGCTAGTGCCCCGGGTGCTAGCTCCTACGAGCAGTACTTC.

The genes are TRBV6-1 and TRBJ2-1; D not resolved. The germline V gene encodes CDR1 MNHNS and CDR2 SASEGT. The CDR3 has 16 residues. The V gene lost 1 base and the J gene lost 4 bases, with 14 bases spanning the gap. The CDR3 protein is CASSEGRKSSYNEQFF. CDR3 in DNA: TGTGCCAGCAGTGAAGGGAGAAAATCAAGTTACAATGAGCAGTTCTTC.

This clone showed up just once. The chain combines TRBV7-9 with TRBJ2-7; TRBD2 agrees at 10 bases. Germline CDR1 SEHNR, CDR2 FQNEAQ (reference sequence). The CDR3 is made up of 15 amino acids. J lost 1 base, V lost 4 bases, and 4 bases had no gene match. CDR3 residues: CASSSGTSASYEQYF. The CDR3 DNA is TGTGCCAGCAGCTCCGGGACTAGCGCATCCTACGAGCAGTACTTC. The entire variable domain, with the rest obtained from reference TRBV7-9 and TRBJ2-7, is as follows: DTGVSQNPRHKITKRGQNVTFRCDPISEHNRLYWYRQTLGQGPEFLTYFQNEAQLEKSRLLSDRFSAERPKGSFSTLEIQRTEQGDSAMYLCASSSGTSASYEQYFGPGTRLTVT.

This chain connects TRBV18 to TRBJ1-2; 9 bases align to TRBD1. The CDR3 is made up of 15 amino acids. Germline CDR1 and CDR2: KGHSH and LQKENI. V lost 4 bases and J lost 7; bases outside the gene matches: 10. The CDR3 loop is CASSRRAQGACGYTF. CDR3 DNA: TGTGCCAGCTCACGACGGGCACAGGGGGCGTGTGGCTACACCTTC. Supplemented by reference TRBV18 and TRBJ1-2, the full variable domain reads NAGVMQNPRHLVRRRGQEARLRCSPMKGHSHVYWYRQLPEEGLKFMVYLQKENIIDESGMPKERFSAEFPKEGPSILRIQQVVRGDSAAYFCASSRRAQGACGYTFGSGTRLTVV.

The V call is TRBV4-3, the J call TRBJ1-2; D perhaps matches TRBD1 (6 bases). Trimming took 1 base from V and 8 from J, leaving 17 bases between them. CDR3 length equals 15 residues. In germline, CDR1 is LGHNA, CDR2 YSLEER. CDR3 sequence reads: CASSQGAGDGGGYTF. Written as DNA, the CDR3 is TGCGCCAGCAGCCAAGGGGCAGGGGATGGTGGCGGCTACACCTTC.

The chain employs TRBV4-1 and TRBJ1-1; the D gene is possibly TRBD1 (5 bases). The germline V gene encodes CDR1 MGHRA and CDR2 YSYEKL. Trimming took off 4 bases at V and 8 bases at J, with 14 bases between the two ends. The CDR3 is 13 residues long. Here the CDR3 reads CASSRGTRGEAFF. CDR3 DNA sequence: TGCGCCAGCAGCCGCGGGACCCGAGGGGAAGCTTTCTTT.

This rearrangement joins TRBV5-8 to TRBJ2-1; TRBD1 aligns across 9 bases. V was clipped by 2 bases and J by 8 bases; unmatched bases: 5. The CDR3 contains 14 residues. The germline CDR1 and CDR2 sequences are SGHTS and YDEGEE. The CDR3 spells CASSLGTGSYEQFF. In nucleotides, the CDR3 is TGTGCCAGCAGCTTAGGGACAGGGTCCTATGAGCAGTTCTTC. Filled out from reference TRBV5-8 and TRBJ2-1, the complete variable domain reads EAGVTQSPTHLIKTRGQQATLRCSPISGHTSVYWYQQALGLGLQFLLWYDEGEERNRGNFPPRFSGRQFPNYSSELNVNALELEDSALYLCASSLGTGSYEQFFGPGTRLTVL.

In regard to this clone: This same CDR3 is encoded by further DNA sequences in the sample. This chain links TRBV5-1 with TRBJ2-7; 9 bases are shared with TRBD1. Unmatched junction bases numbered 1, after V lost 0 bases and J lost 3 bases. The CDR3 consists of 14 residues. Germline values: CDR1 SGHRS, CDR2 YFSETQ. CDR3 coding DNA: TGCGCCAGCAGCTTGGGACAGGGGGTCTACGAGCAGTACTTC. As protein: CASSLGQGVYEQYF.

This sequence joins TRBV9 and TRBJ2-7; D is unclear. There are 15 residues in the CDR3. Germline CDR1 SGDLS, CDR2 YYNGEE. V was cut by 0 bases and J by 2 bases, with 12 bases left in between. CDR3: CASSVASTQTYEQYF. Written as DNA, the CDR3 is TGTGCCAGCAGCGTAGCCTCGACCCAGACCTACGAGCAGTACTTC.

In nucleotides, the CDR3 is TGCGCCAGCAGCTTGGAGGGACCGAACACTGAAGCTTTCTTT. Translated: CASSLEGPNTEAFF. V is TRBV5-1 and J is TRBJ1-1, with a possible D match to TRBD1 (5 bases). The CDR3 runs 14 residues. Germline V lookup: CDR1 SGHRS, CDR2 YFSETQ. Trimming shortened V by 0 bases and J by 1 base, and 7 bases separated the two germline ends.

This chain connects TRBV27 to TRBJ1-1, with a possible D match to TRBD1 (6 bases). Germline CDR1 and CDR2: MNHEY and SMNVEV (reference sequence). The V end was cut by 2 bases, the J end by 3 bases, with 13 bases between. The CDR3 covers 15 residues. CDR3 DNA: TGTGCCAGCAGTTTACTCGGGGGGGCTGACACTGAAGCTTTCTTT. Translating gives CASSLLGGADTEAFF.

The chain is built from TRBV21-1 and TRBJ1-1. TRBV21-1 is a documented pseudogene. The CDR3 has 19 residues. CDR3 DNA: TGTGCCAGCAGCTACTCCCTGGACGAGGCAGACACGGCGCCGACTGAAGCTTTCTTT. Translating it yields CASSYSLDEADTAPTEAFF.

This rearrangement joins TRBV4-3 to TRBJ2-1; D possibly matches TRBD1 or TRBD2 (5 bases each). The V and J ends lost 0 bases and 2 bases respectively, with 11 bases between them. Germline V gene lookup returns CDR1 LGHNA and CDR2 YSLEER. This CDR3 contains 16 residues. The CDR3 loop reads CASSQEGLAAYNEQFF. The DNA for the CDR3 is TGCGCCAGCAGCCAAGAGGGGCTAGCCGCCTACAATGAGCAGTTCTTC.

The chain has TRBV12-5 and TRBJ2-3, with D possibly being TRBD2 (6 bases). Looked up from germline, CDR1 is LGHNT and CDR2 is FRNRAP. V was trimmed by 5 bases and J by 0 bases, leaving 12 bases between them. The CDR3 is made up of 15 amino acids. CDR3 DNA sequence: TGTGCTAGTGGTCTGGGACTTGCTAGCACAGATACGCAGTATTTT. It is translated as CASGLGLASTDTQYF. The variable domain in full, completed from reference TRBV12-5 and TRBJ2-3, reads DARVTQTPRHKVTEMGQEVTMRCQPILGHNTVFWYRQTMMQGLELLAYFRNRAPLDDSGMPKDRFSAEMPDATLATLKIQPSEPRDSAVYFCASGLGLASTDTQYFGPGTRLTVL.

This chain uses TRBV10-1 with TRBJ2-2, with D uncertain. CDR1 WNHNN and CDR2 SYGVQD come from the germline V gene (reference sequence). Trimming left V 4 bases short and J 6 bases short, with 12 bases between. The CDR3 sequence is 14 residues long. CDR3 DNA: TGCGCCAGCAGTGGACCGGTTAAGTCCGGGGAGCTGTTTTTT. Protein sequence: CASSGPVKSGELFF.

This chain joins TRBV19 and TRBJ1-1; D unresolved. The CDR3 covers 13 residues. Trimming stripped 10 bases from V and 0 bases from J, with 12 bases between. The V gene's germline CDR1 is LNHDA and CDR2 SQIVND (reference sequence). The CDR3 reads CATGQGLNTEAFF. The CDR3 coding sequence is TGTGCCACCGGCCAAGGCCTGAACACTGAAGCTTTCTTT.

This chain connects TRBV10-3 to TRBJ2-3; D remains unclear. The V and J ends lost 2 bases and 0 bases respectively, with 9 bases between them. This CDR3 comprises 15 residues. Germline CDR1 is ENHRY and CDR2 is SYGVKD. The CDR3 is CAISEAGSSTDTQYF. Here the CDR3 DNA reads TGTGCCATCAGTGAGGCTGGTTCTAGCACAGATACGCAGTATTTT.

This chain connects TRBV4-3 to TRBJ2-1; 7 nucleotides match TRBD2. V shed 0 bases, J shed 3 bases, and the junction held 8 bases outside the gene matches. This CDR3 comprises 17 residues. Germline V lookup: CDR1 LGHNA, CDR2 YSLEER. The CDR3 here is CASSQDLASGVYNEQFF. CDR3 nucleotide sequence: TGCGCCAGCAGCCAAGACCTAGCTAGCGGAGTCTACAATGAGCAGTTCTTC.

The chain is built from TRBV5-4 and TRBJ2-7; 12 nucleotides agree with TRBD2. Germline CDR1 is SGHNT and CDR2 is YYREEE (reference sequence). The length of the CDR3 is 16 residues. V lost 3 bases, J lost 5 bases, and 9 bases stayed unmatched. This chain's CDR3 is CASSYLAGGPKNEQYF. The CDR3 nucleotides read TGTGCCAGCAGCTACCTAGCGGGAGGGCCGAAGAACGAGCAGTACTTC.

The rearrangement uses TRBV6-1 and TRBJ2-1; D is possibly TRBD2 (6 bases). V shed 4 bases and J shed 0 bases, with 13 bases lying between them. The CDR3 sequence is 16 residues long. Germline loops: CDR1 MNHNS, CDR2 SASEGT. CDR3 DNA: TGTGCCAGCAGTGGTGGAGGGGCAAGCTCCTACAATGAGCAGTTCTTC. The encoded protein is CASSGGGASSYNEQFF.

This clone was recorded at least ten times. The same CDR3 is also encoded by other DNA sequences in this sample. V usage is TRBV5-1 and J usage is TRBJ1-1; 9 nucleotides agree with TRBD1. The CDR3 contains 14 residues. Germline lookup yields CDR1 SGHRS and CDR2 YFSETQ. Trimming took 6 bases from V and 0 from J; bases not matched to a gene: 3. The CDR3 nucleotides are TGCGCCAGCACTAGGACAGGGGTGAACACTGAAGCTTTCTTT. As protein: CASTRTGVNTEAFF.

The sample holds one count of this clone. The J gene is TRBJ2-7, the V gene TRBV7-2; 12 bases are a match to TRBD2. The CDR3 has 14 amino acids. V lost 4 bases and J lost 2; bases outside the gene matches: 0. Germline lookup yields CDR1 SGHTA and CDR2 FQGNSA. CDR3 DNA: TGTGCCAGCAGCTCTAGCGGGAGGGCCTACGAGCAGTACTTC. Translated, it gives CASSSSGRAYEQYF.

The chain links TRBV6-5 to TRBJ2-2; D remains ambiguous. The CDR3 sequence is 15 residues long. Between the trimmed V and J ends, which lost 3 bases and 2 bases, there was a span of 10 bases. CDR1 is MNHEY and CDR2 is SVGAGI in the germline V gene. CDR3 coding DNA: TGTGCCAGCAGTTATTCTGGTCTCAACACCGGGGAGCTGTTTTTT. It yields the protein CASSYSGLNTGELFF.

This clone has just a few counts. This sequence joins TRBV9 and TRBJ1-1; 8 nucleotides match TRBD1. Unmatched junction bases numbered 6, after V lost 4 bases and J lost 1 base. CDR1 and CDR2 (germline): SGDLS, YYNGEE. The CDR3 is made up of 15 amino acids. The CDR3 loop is CASSTWDRPNTEAFF. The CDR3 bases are TGTGCCAGCAGCACATGGGACAGGCCGAACACTGAAGCTTTCTTT.

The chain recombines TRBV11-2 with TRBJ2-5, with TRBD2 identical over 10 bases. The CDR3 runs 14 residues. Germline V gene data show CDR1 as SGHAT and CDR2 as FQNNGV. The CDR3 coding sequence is TGTGCTATCTGGGCTAGCGGGAGTCCTGAGACCCAGTACTTC. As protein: CAIWASGSPETQYF.